This T cell receptor (beta chain) was identified in a study of blood T cell repertoires in COVID-19. Background on the study: PBMCs, B-cell-depleted T cells, or T cells provided the cDNA or gDNA that made up the material.

The V and J ends lost 10 bases and 3 bases respectively, with 22 bases between them. There are 15 residues in the CDR3. Germline CDR1 is SNHLY and CDR2 is FYNNEI. Sequenced by immunoSEQ multiplex PCR; TCRdb stores in-frame clones only, minus some. The sample carries approximately 100,000 clones, about 85% recorded once. The clonotype originates from a woman aged 70 to 79 with active or convalescent COVID-19. V is TRBV2 and J is TRBJ2-7, with a possible D match to TRBD1 (5 bases). The sequenced material came from peripheral blood. The CDR3 region is CATDPAGQGGYEQYF. Written as DNA, the CDR3 is TGTGCCACAGACCCCGCTGGGCAGGGTGGCTACGAGCAGTACTTC. Variable domain in full (rest from reference TRBV2 and TRBJ2-7): EPEVTQTPSHQVTQMGQEVILRCVPISNHLYFYWYRQILGQKVEFLVSFYNNEISEKSEIFDDQFSVERPDGSNFTLKIRSTKLEDSAMYFCATDPAGQGGYEQYFGPGTRLTVT.